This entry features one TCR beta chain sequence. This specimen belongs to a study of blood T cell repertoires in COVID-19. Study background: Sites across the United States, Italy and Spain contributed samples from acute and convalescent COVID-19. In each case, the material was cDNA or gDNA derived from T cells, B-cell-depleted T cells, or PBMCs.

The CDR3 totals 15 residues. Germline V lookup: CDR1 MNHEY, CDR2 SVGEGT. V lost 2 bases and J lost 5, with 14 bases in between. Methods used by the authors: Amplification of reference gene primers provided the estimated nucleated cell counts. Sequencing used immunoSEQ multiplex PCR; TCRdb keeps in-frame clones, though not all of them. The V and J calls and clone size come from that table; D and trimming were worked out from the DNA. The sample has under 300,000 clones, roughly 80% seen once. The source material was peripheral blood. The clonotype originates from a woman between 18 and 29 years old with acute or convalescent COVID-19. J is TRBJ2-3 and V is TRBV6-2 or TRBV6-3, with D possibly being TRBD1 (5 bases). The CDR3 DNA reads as TGTGCCAGCAGTTACCTGGGCAGGGAAGGAGATACGCAGTATTTT. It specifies CASSYLGREGDTQYF.